A selection of T cell receptor beta chains follows, all from one sample in a study of T cell responses to AZD1222 COVID-19 vaccine. TCRdb's copy holds only in-frame clones and misses some; the assay was immunoSEQ multiplex PCR. This table holds some 94,000 clones, roughly 85% found once. Sequencing used peripheral blood, obtained on day 0 of AZD1222 vaccination. The origin of the receptors is an adult in good health. Both conserved end residues are part of each CDR3. The D gene is left open where the match is weak. Not every row has a clone size; where given, it reads once, few, many or a size class.

NA	TRBV12-3/TRBV12-4	TRBJ2-1	TRBD2	CASIHSGGNEQFF	TGTGCCAGCATCCATAGCGGGGGCAATGAGCAGTTCTTC
NA	TRBV6-2/TRBV6-3	TRBJ2-2	NA	CASSRIGAGELFF	TGTGCCAGCAGTCGCATTGGGGCCGGGGAGCTGTTTTTT
NA	TRBV11-1	TRBJ1-6	NA	CASSLASPNSPLHF	TGTGCCAGCAGCTTAGCGAGCCCTAATTCACCCCTCCACTTT
NA	TRBV19	TRBJ1-5	NA	CASRLVNQPQHF	TGTGCCAGTAGATTAGTCAATCAGCCCCAGCATTTT
NA	TRBV11-3	TRBJ2-1	TRBD2	CASSLGAGTSGLNEQFF	TGTGCCAGCAGCTTAGGGGCCGGGACTAGCGGGCTCAATGAGCAGTTCTTC
NA	TRBV6-5	TRBJ2-3	NA	CASRLVTDTQYF	TGTGCCAGCAGGCTGGTAACAGATACGCAGTATTTT
NA	TRBV7-2	TRBJ1-4	TRBD1	CASSALGTDNEKLFF	TGTGCCAGCAGCGCACTCGGGACAGATAATGAAAAACTGTTTTTT
NA	TRBV12-3/TRBV12-4	TRBJ1-5	NA	CASSQGGQPQHF	TGTGCCAGCAGTCAAGGGGGTCAGCCCCAGCATTTT
NA	TRBV18	TRBJ2-1	NA	CASSGDPGNNEQFF	TGTGCCAGCTCGGGGGATCCAGGAAACAATGAGCAGTTCTTC
once	TRBV5-4	TRBJ2-5	NA	CASRRDPENLKTQYF	TGTGCCAGCAGACGAGATCCAGAGAATCTAAAGACCCAGTACTTC
NA	TRBV7-9	TRBJ2-1	TRBD2	CASSPPGRGNEQFF	TGTGCCAGCAGCCCCCCAGGGAGGGGCAATGAGCAGTTCTTC
NA	TRBV7-9	TRBJ2-3	NA	CASSLIGPDTQYF	TGTGCCAGCAGCTTAATCGGCCCAGATACGCAGTATTTT
once	TRBV6-1	TRBJ1-5	NA	CASSEAAVNQPQHF	TGTGCCAGCAGTGAAGCGGCGGTCAATCAGCCCCAGCATTTT
NA	TRBV5-4	TRBJ2-1	TRBD2	CASMVGSGGPYNEQFF	TGTGCCAGCATGGTGGGGTCGGGGGGACCTTACAATGAGCAGTTCTTC
NA	TRBV6-2/TRBV6-3	TRBJ2-7	NA	CASSPGHPYEQYF	TGTGCCAGCAGTCCCGGACACCCCTACGAGCAGTACTTC
NA	TRBV7-9	TRBJ1-2	NA	CASSIDGYGYTF	TGTGCCAGCAGCATAGACGGCTATGGCTACACCTTC